A selection of T cell receptor beta chains follows, all from one sample in a study of blood T cell repertoires in COVID-19. Assay used: immunoSEQ multiplex PCR; TCRdb lists only in-frame clones, some missing. The sample lists around 81,000 clones, 85% occurring once. Sequences were obtained from peripheral blood. The receptors here all came from a man aged 50-59 years with acute or convalescent COVID-19. Both conserved end residues are part of each CDR3. Fields, in order: clone size, J gene, D gene, V gene, CDR3 DNA, CDR3 protein. D genes are given only for firm matches. Part of the rows lack a size; the others show once, few, many or a class for expanded clones.

size: .
J: TRBJ2-7
D: .
V: TRBV14
DNA: TGTGCCAGCAGCCAAGGGACTACCGGACATCACGAGCAGTACTTC
CDR3: CASSQGTTGHHEQYF

size: .
J: TRBJ2-4
D: .
V: TRBV2
DNA: TGTGCCAGCACTCGGGGTTTGGACATTCAGTACTTC
CDR3: CASTRGLDIQYF

size: .
J: TRBJ2-3
D: .
V: TRBV28
DNA: TGTGCCTCCCAGGGCATTGTTATGCGCGGGATAGAGACAGATACGCAGTATTTT
CDR3: CASQGIVMRGIETDTQYF

size: .
J: TRBJ1-1
D: .
V: TRBV3-1/TRBV3-2
DNA: TGTGCCAGCAGCCAAGAGTCGGGTGGAGCTTTCTTT
CDR3: CASSQESGGAFF

size: once
J: TRBJ2-1
D: TRBD2
V: TRBV2
DNA: TGTGCCAGCATGAGCACCACTAGCGGGGCCTACAATGAGCAGTTCTTC
CDR3: CASMSTTSGAYNEQFF

size: .
J: TRBJ1-5
D: .
V: TRBV2
DNA: TGTGCCAGCAACAAACAGGAGAGCAATCAGCCCCAGCATTTT
CDR3: CASNKQESNQPQHF

size: .
J: TRBJ2-7
D: TRBD1
V: TRBV7-6
DNA: TGTGCCAGCAGCTCCAACCGGGACAGGGGGGTCAACGAGCAGTACTTC
CDR3: CASSSNRDRGVNEQYF

size: .
J: TRBJ1-1
D: .
V: TRBV9
DNA: TGTGCCAGCAGCGTATACGGTGCAGGGAACACTGAAGCTTTCTTT
CDR3: CASSVYGAGNTEAFF

size: .
J: TRBJ1-1
D: TRBD1
V: TRBV6-1
DNA: TGTGCCAGCAGTGACTTGACAGGGGCTAGGGTGAACACTGAAGCTTTCTTT
CDR3: CASSDLTGARVNTEAFF

size: .
J: TRBJ2-7
D: TRBD1
V: TRBV6-5
DNA: TGTGCCAGCAGTTACTCACGGACAGGAACCTACGAGCAGTACTTC
CDR3: CASSYSRTGTYEQYF

size: .
J: TRBJ1-2
D: .
V: TRBV6-1
DNA: TGTGCCAGCAGTGAAGGGCCGGGACACTCCTATGGCTACACCTTC
CDR3: CASSEGPGHSYGYTF

size: .
J: TRBJ2-5
D: .
V: TRBV29-1
DNA: TGCAGCGTTGATAAGGGGTCCCAAGAGACCCAGTACTTC
CDR3: CSVDKGSQETQYF

size: .
J: TRBJ1-6
D: TRBD1
V: TRBV14
DNA: TGTGCCAGCAGCCAACAGGGGGGAAATTCACCCCTCCACTTT
CDR3: CASSQQGGNSPLHF

size: .
J: TRBJ1-1
D: .
V: TRBV4-3
DNA: TGCGCCAGCAGCCAAGAGACGGGACAAGGTGAAGCTTTCTTT
CDR3: CASSQETGQGEAFF

size: .
J: TRBJ2-5
D: TRBD2
V: TRBV3-1/TRBV3-2
DNA: TGTGCCAGCAGCCCTAGACTAGCGGAAGAGACCCAGTACTTC
CDR3: CASSPRLAEETQYF

size: .
J: TRBJ2-5
D: TRBD1
V: TRBV6-2/TRBV6-3
DNA: TGTGCCAGCAGTTACTCATCAGGGGGCGCGAGAGAGACCCAGTACTTC
CDR3: CASSYSSGGARETQYF

size: .
J: TRBJ1-5
D: TRBD1
V: TRBV28
DNA: TGTGCCAGCAGTCCGGGGACAGGGTATAGCAATCAGCCCCAGCATTTT
CDR3: CASSPGTGYSNQPQHF

size: .
J: TRBJ1-5
D: .
V: TRBV7-2
DNA: TGTGCCAGCAGCCCAGGGTATAGCAATCAGCCCCAGCATTTT
CDR3: CASSPGYSNQPQHF

size: .
J: TRBJ2-1
D: TRBD2
V: TRBV9
DNA: TGTGCCAGCAGCGTAGCTAGGGCTAGCGGGAGCGGCGAGCAGTTCTTC
CDR3: CASSVARASGSGEQFF

size: .
J: TRBJ2-7
D: .
V: TRBV19
DNA: TGTGCCAGTAGTATAGACCTGCTGACTAGTTCCGCTCTACGCGAGCAGTACTTC
CDR3: CASSIDLLTSSALREQYF